This T cell receptor beta chain appears in the sequencing data of a study of somatic mutations in cytotoxic T cells in rheumatoid arthritis. Trimming removed 1 base from V and 8 bases from J; junction bases left unmatched: 6. The CDR3 consists of 14 residues. The germline V gene has CDR1 KGHSH and CDR2 LQKENI. Sequenced by immunoSEQ multiplex PCR; TCRdb stores in-frame clones only, minus some. The repertoire includes about 14,000 clones, roughly 82% of them detected once, and 29% sits in the top ten. Specimen: CD8+ T cells sorted from blood. This clonotype was sampled from an adult with rheumatoid arthritis. This sequence joins TRBV18 and TRBJ1-2; 8 positions agree with TRBD1. The CDR3 reads CASSPQVQGEGYTF. CDR3 sequence (DNA): TGTGCCAGCTCACCACAAGTACAGGGGGAAGGCTACACCTTC.